This T cell receptor beta chain was observed in a study of sequential checkpoint blockade in melanoma. Overall study: Patients were randomized 1:1 to nivolumab-then-ipilimumab or ipilimumab-then-nivolumab first-line. Each arm's sequence ended with maintenance nivolumab.

Germline V gene data show CDR1 as SGHDT and CDR2 as YYEEEE. The CDR3 covers 14 residues. The V end lost 0 bases, the J end lost 2 bases, and 9 bases lay between the germline ends. Measured with immunoSEQ multiplex PCR; TCRdb has only the in-frame clones, and not every one. Of around 9,100 clones in the sample, around two thirds were seen once. The treatment: randomized to nivolumab then ipilimumab (arm A) or the reverse (arm B). None of the patients previously received DNA-damaging chemotherapy. From thawed PBMCs, live CD3+CD8+ cells negative for CD19 and CD56 were sorted. The TCR originated in a human donor with melanoma. The chain joins TRBV5-6 to TRBJ2-7, with D hard to call. The starting material was CD8+ T cells sorted from blood (inferred from file names), obtained from a patient given nivolumab and ipilimumab in sequence. The CDR3 sequence is CASSLGFRAYEQYF. The CDR3 DNA follows: TGTGCCAGCAGCTTGGGATTTCGGGCCTACGAGCAGTACTTC.